This is a list of T cell receptor beta chains from one sample in a study of T cells after posttransplantation cyclophosphamide. Sequencing was performed with immunoSEQ multiplex PCR; in TCRdb, only in-frame clones are kept and a portion is missing. The sample includes tens of thousands of clones, about 86% of them seen just once. Specimen: PBMCs. Receptors originate from a man aged 25-45 years with a blood cancer, CMV-positive, and with a related stem cell donor. The CDR3 runs from the conserved cysteine through the conserved F or W. Each record gives: CDR3 length, V gene, D gene, J gene, CDR3 protein. A D gene is named only where the DNA matches it firmly.

CDR3 length: 18
V gene: TRBV7-9
D gene: TRBD1
J gene: TRBJ1-4
CDR3 protein: CASSHMTGPVGTNEKLFF

CDR3 length: 18
V gene: TRBV7-6
D gene: .
J gene: TRBJ2-2
CDR3 protein: CASSLRTVTYGNTGELFF

CDR3 length: 19
V gene: TRBV14
D gene: TRBD1
J gene: TRBJ1-4
CDR3 protein: CASSQDANGTVATNEKLFF

CDR3 length: 15
V gene: TRBV18
D gene: TRBD2
J gene: TRBJ2-7
CDR3 protein: CASSPGLAGTYEQYF

CDR3 length: 14
V gene: TRBV5-1
D gene: TRBD1
J gene: TRBJ2-1
CDR3 protein: CASSSGTGTNEQFF

CDR3 length: 13
V gene: TRBV19
D gene: .
J gene: TRBJ1-4
CDR3 protein: CASSRAENEKLFF

CDR3 length: 16
V gene: TRBV30
D gene: .
J gene: TRBJ2-2
CDR3 protein: CASIAVKRKYSGELFF

CDR3 length: 15
V gene: TRBV11-2
D gene: TRBD1
J gene: TRBJ1-1
CDR3 protein: CASSLSQGASTEAFF

CDR3 length: 15
V gene: TRBV7-9
D gene: TRBD2
J gene: TRBJ2-3
CDR3 protein: CASSPSGSAADTQYF

CDR3 length: 14
V gene: TRBV19
D gene: .
J gene: TRBJ2-2
CDR3 protein: CATRDSSNTGELFF

CDR3 length: 15
V gene: TRBV19
D gene: .
J gene: TRBJ1-1
CDR3 protein: CASSDEGGYSTEAFF

CDR3 length: 16
V gene: TRBV7-9
D gene: TRBD1
J gene: TRBJ2-7
CDR3 protein: CASSLIPGDRSYEQYF

CDR3 length: 18
V gene: TRBV11-3
D gene: TRBD2
J gene: TRBJ2-3
CDR3 protein: CASSLHGLAGGGSDTQYF

CDR3 length: 14
V gene: TRBV11-2
D gene: TRBD1
J gene: TRBJ1-1
CDR3 protein: CASSRGTGGTEAFF

CDR3 length: 15
V gene: TRBV11-2
D gene: .
J gene: TRBJ2-1
CDR3 protein: CASSLDPRGVNEQFF

CDR3 length: 16
V gene: TRBV28
D gene: .
J gene: TRBJ1-5
CDR3 protein: CASNNNRALSNQPQHF

CDR3 length: 14
V gene: TRBV6-5
D gene: TRBD1
J gene: TRBJ1-4
CDR3 protein: CASSYSGGLDQLFF

CDR3 length: 15
V gene: TRBV5-6
D gene: TRBD1
J gene: TRBJ1-4
CDR3 protein: CASSLARQGGEKLFF

CDR3 length: 15
V gene: TRBV28
D gene: TRBD1
J gene: TRBJ2-5
CDR3 protein: CASRGQGRVWKTQYF

CDR3 length: 14
V gene: TRBV28
D gene: .
J gene: TRBJ1-1
CDR3 protein: CASSLPHRNTEAFF